The 32 T cell receptor beta chains below all came from one sample that was sequenced in a study of T-cell reconstitution after alpha-beta-depleted transplantation in children. Researchers prepared the TCRbeta library using unique molecular identifiers, the study reports. MiXCR, applied by TCRdb to the PCR reads, yields one record per CDR3 protein. The sample consists of a few hundred thousand distinct CDR3 sequences, 13% of them appearing once. The source was PBMCs, mostly from graft donor cells, collected 360 days after TCRalphabeta/CD19-depleted stem cell transplant. The receptor set was obtained from a male patient younger than 18 who had a stem cell transplant for acute myeloid leukemia, so the T cells may come from the graft donor.

This clonotype occurred many times. The rearrangement joins TRBV6-5 to TRBJ2-1; the match to TRBD1 covers 9 bases. In germline, CDR1 is MNHEY, CDR2 SVGAGI. The CDR3 loop spans 17 amino acids. Trimming removed 5 bases from V and 6 bases from J; junction bases left unmatched: 14. The CDR3 nucleotides are TGTGCCAGCAGTCAGGAATCCGGGACAGGGCCATGCAATGAGCAGTTCTTC. The encoded protein is CASSQESGTGPCNEQFF.

This clonotype has more than one count but fewer than ten. The genes are TRBV5-1 and TRBJ2-7; 7 bases are a match to TRBD2. V was pared by 0 bases and J by 6 bases, with 9 bases of the junction left unmatched. Germline V gives CDR1 SGHRS, CDR2 YFSETQ. This CDR3 has 15 amino acids. The CDR3 DNA sequence: TGCGCCAGCAGCTTGGTGTTGGGAGGGCCGTCCGAGCAGTACTTC. Its protein product is CASSLVLGGPSEQYF.

This clonotype was seen ten or more times. The rearrangement uses TRBV24-1 and TRBJ2-1; D is uncertain. Germline assignment: CDR1 KGHDR and CDR2 SFDVKD. Trimming stripped 5 bases from V and 6 bases from J, with 7 bases between. This CDR3 is built from 12 residues. The CDR3 spells CATSASINEQFF. The DNA of the CDR3 is TGTGCCACCAGTGCTTCGATCAATGAGCAGTTCTTC.

In its sample, this clonotype was seen a few times. This sequence joins TRBV20-1 and TRBJ2-7; maybe TRBD2 (5 bases). The CDR3 runs to 15 residues. Germline assignment: CDR1 DFQATT and CDR2 SNEGSKA (reference sequence). V shed 3 bases and J shed 2 bases, with 17 bases lying between them. The chain's CDR3 is CSARRPLGSPYEQYF. The CDR3 DNA follows: TGCAGTGCTAGGCGTCCACTAGGAAGCCCCTACGAGCAGTACTTC.

This clonotype came up many times. The rearrangement joins TRBV7-3 to TRBJ2-7; D possibly corresponds to TRBD2 (6 bases). There are 15 residues in the CDR3. V lost 4 bases to trimming and J lost 3 bases, with 16 bases between them. Germline V gives CDR1 SGHTA, CDR2 FQGTGA. Written as DNA, the CDR3 is TGTGCCAGCAGCTGTCCGGGACTTCCAAACTACGAGCAGTACTTC. Protein sequence: CASSCPGLPNYEQYF.

DNA for the CDR3: TGTGCCAGCAGTTCCTACCGGGACTGGAGGACCGGGGAGCTGTTTTTT. Its translation: CASSSYRDWRTGELFF. The rearrangement links TRBV6-2 or TRBV6-3 to TRBJ2-2; maybe TRBD2 (6 bases). The CDR3 extends over 16 amino acids. In germline, CDR1 is MNHEY, CDR2 SVGEGT. V was clipped by 4 bases and J by 5 bases, with 17 bases between them.

The rearrangement uses TRBV29-1 and TRBJ1-2, with no clear D. With 0 bases removed from V and 0 bases from J, the gap between germline ends came to 5 bases. This CDR3 is built from 13 residues. Per germline, CDR1 SQVTM and CDR2 ANQGSEA. The CDR3: CSVEDRPNYGYTF. In DNA form, the CDR3 reads TGCAGCGTTGAAGACAGGCCTAACTATGGCTACACCTTC.

This clonotype was observed a handful of times. The chain uses TRBV7-6 and TRBJ1-3, with 8 bases that match TRBD1. The junction had 9 bases not matched to a gene; V was cut back by 5 bases and J by 0 bases. CDR3 size: 17 residues. Germline assignment: CDR1 SGHVS and CDR2 FNYEAQ. The CDR3 nucleotides are TGTGCCAGCAGCGGGGGTACAGGGGGTTACTCTGGAAACACCATATATTTT. Its protein is CASSGGTGGYSGNTIYF.

In its sample, this clonotype was seen a few times. The rearrangement joins TRBV11-2 to TRBJ2-1; 9 positions agree with TRBD2. Per germline, CDR1 SGHAT and CDR2 FQNNGV. V gave up 4 bases and J gave up 7 bases; unmatched junction bases: 8. This CDR3 is 15 amino acids long. Here the CDR3 reads CASSSPGTSRNEQFF. CDR3 coding DNA: TGTGCCAGCAGCTCTCCCGGGACTAGCAGGAATGAGCAGTTCTTC.

The chain is built from TRBV7-2 and TRBJ2-7; D is unresolved. Germline assignment: CDR1 SGHTA and CDR2 FQGNSA. This CDR3 spans 18 amino acids. The V gene lost 2 bases and the J gene lost 2 bases, with 22 bases spanning the gap. The chain's CDR3 is CASSLSTKTQRPPYEQYF. The DNA of the CDR3 is TGTGCCAGCAGCTTAAGCACTAAGACCCAACGCCCTCCCTACGAGCAGTACTTC.

The chain recombines TRBV5-5 with TRBJ2-2, with D unclear. The CDR3 extends over 13 amino acids. Germline V lookup: CDR1 SGHKS, CDR2 YYEKEE (reference sequence). The V end lost 3 bases, the J end lost 5 bases, and 8 bases lay between the germline ends. The CDR3 loop reads CASSSRTTGELFF. CDR3 sequence (DNA): TGTGCCAGCAGCTCCAGAACAACCGGGGAGCTGTTTTTT.

Ten or more counts support this clonotype. V and J are TRBV29-1 and TRBJ2-5; TRBD2 matches at 8 bases. The V gene's germline CDR1 is SQVTM and CDR2 ANQGSEA. Trimming took 7 bases from V and 0 from J; bases not matched to a gene: 7. CDR3 size: 14 residues. CDR3 coding DNA: TGCAGCGCCCGACTAGCGAGATACCAAGAGACCCAGTACTTC. Residues: CSARLARYQETQYF. Variable domain in full (rest from reference TRBV29-1 and TRBJ2-5): SAVISQKPSRDICQRGTSLTIQCQVDSQVTMMFWYRQQPGQSLTLIATANQGSEATYESGFVIDKFPISRPNLTFSTLTVSNMSPEDSSIYLCSARLARYQETQYFGPGTRLLVL.

This clonotype has at least ten counts. This chain uses TRBV18 with TRBJ2-7, with 7 bases fitting TRBD1. Per the germline V gene, CDR1 is KGHSH and CDR2 is LQKENI. The V gene end was trimmed by 3 bases and the J gene end by 1 base; junction bases not matched to a gene: 3. CDR3 length: 14 amino acids. CDR3 nucleotide sequence: TGTGCCAGCTCACCTGGGACAGATTCCTACGAGCAGTACTTC. It codes for CASSPGTDSYEQYF. The whole variable domain, filled in from reference TRBV18 and TRBJ2-7, reads NAGVMQNPRHLVRRRGQEARLRCSPMKGHSHVYWYRQLPEEGLKFMVYLQKENIIDESGMPKERFSAEFPKEGPSILRIQQVVRGDSAAYFCASSPGTDSYEQYFGPGTRLTVT.

This clonotype has at least ten counts. The chain links TRBV14 to TRBJ1-2; D ambiguous. Germline V gene data show CDR1 as SGHDN and CDR2 as FVKESK. The CDR3 sequence is 14 residues long. V was clipped by 2 bases and J by 1 base, with 8 bases between them. The CDR3 protein is CASSQKVFNYGYTF. The CDR3 coding sequence is TGTGCCAGCAGCCAAAAAGTGTTTAACTATGGCTACACCTTC. The entire variable domain, with the rest obtained from reference TRBV14 and TRBJ1-2, is as follows: EAGVTQFPSHSVIEKGQTVTLRCDPISGHDNLYWYRRVMGKEIKFLLHFVKESKQDESGMPNNRFLAERTGGTYSTLKVQPAELEDSGVYFCASSQKVFNYGYTFGSGTRLTVV.

In this sample, this clonotype turned up a few times. The chain employs TRBV27 and TRBJ2-5, with 13 bases matching TRBD2. The CDR3 covers 14 residues. Germline assignment: CDR1 MNHEY and CDR2 SMNVEV (reference sequence). The V gene end was trimmed by 6 bases and the J gene end by 5 bases; junction bases not matched to a gene: 3. For the CDR3, the DNA is TGTGCCAGCAGGGGACTAGCGGGACCCGAGACCCAGTACTTC. Translated: CASRGLAGPETQYF.

This clonotype was seen a handful of times. The V gene is TRBV7-9, the J gene TRBJ2-5, with D uncertain. The V and J ends lost 0 bases and 7 bases respectively, with 12 bases between them. Germline V gene data show CDR1 as SEHNR and CDR2 as FQNEAQ (reference sequence). The CDR3 loop spans 14 amino acids. DNA of the CDR3: TGTGCCAGCAGCTTAGCTCGGCGAGATGGGACCCAGTACTTC. Translation: CASSLARRDGTQYF.

This sequence joins TRBV20-1 and TRBJ2-3; possibly TRBD1 for D (7 bases). This CDR3 is 15 amino acids long. V gave up 0 bases and J gave up 0 bases, with 10 bases separating them. Looked up from germline, CDR1 is DFQATT and CDR2 is SNEGSKA (reference sequence). Written as DNA, the CDR3 is TGCAGTGCTAGAGACCCAGGGGGGAGCACAGATACGCAGTATTTT. It encodes CSARDPGGSTDTQYF.

V is TRBV5-1 and J is TRBJ2-2; D remains ambiguous. V shed 5 bases and J shed 6 bases, with 8 bases lying between them. This CDR3 contains 12 residues. Germline-derived CDR1 and CDR2 are SGHRS and YFSETQ. The CDR3 bases are TGCGCCAGCAGGAACGGGCCCGGGGAGCTGTTTTTT. This encodes CASRNGPGELFF.

This clonotype showed up many times. The chain carries TRBV3-1 and TRBJ2-1, with a possible D match to TRBD2 (6 bases). The CDR3 sequence is 16 residues long. The V gene's germline CDR1 is LGHDT and CDR2 YNNKEL (reference sequence). Between the trimmed V and J ends, which lost 3 bases and 0 bases, there was a span of 12 bases. CDR3 region: CASSHKEGRSYNEQFF. CDR3 DNA sequence: TGTGCCAGCAGCCACAAGGAGGGTCGCTCCTACAATGAGCAGTTCTTC.

This clonotype was counted many times. V is TRBV29-1 and J is TRBJ2-1; the match to TRBD2 covers 8 bases. This CDR3 region has 16 residues. The junction had 4 bases not matched to a gene; V was cut back by 0 bases and J by 0 bases. Looked up from germline, CDR1 is SQVTM and CDR2 is ANQGSEA. In DNA form, the CDR3 reads TGCAGCGTTGAAGATAGGAGCGGGAGCTCCTACAATGAGCAGTTCTTC. Translated, it gives CSVEDRSGSSYNEQFF.

This clonotype was recorded a few times. The J gene is TRBJ2-1, the V gene TRBV29-1; the D call may be TRBD1 or TRBD2 (5 bases each). The CDR3 loop spans 17 amino acids. Germline assignment: CDR1 SQVTM and CDR2 ANQGSEA. Between the trimmed V and J ends, which lost 0 bases and 7 bases, there was a span of 22 bases. Here the CDR3 reads CSVEDRWGSQKGNEQFF. CDR3 DNA sequence: TGCAGCGTTGAAGATCGTTGGGGGAGCCAAAAGGGGAATGAGCAGTTCTTC.

The V gene is TRBV11-3, the J gene TRBJ2-5, with no clear D. CDR1 and CDR2 from the germline V gene are SGHNT and YENEEA. The CDR3 length is 13 residues. V lost 5 bases to trimming and J lost 5 bases, with 12 bases between them. The CDR3 sequence is CASSPGRSETQYF. In DNA, the CDR3 is TGTGCCAGCAGCCCCGGGCGTAGCGAGACCCAGTACTTC.

This clonotype has more than one count but fewer than ten. The V call is TRBV7-3, the J call TRBJ2-1, with 10 bases lining up with TRBD2. Germline trimming cut 5 bases from V and 10 bases from J; bases unmatched to any gene: 11. There are 15 residues in the CDR3. Per the germline V gene, CDR1 is SGHTA and CDR2 is FQGTGA. The CDR3 DNA sequence: TGTGCCAGCAGCGGATCCGGGACTAGCGACTCAGAGCAGTTCTTC. It encodes CASSGSGTSDSEQFF.

This clonotype was detected only a few times. The chain combines TRBV12-3 or TRBV12-4 with TRBJ2-7; perhaps TRBD2 as D (6 bases). CDR3 length: 14 residues. The V gene lost 5 bases and the J gene lost 4 bases, with 15 bases spanning the gap. CDR3 sequence (DNA): TGTGCCAGCAGTGTCGGGAGTGAGGGTTACGAGCAGTACTTC. As protein: CASSVGSEGYEQYF.

This sequence joins TRBV28 and TRBJ2-3, with D possibly called TRBD1 or TRBD2 (5 bases each). V was shortened by 5 bases and J by 5 bases, with 14 bases between the two germline ends. Germline CDR1 is MDHEN and CDR2 is SYDVKM. The CDR3 is 14 amino acids. The CDR3 is CASSPLGGGDTQYF. The CDR3 region has the DNA TGTGCCAGCAGTCCACTAGGTGGGGGAGATACGCAGTATTTT. Drawing the rest from reference TRBV28 and TRBJ2-3, the complete variable domain is DVKVTQSSRYLVKRTGEKVFLECVQDMDHENMFWYRQDPGLGLRLIYFSYDVKMKEKGDIPEGYSVSREKKERFSLILESASTNQTSMYLCASSPLGGGDTQYFGPGTRLTVL.

This clonotype occurred many times. The DNA for the CDR3 is TGTGCCAGCAGGGCCCTAGGGACAAGCAATCAGCCCCAGCATTTT. This encodes CASRALGTSNQPQHF. V usage is TRBV28 and J usage is TRBJ1-5; weak D call: TRBD1 (6 bases). Germline-derived CDR1 and CDR2 are MDHEN and SYDVKM. The CDR3 has 15 residues. The V end was cut by 6 bases, the J end by 1 base, with 13 bases between.

The rearrangement joins TRBV29-1 to TRBJ2-7, with D maybe TRBD1 (5 bases). This CDR3 comprises 12 residues. Germline CDR1 SQVTM, CDR2 ANQGSEA. V shed 7 bases and J shed 5 bases, with 15 bases lying between them. The CDR3 DNA sequence: TGCAGCGCCAGACAGTCTCCTAACGAGCAGTACTTC. Encoded protein: CSARQSPNEQYF.

This clonotype was picked up many times. V gene TRBV5-1 combines with J gene TRBJ2-1; D may be TRBD1 (5 bases). The ends were cut back, 0 bases at V and 10 bases at J, with 17 bases in the middle. Germline-derived CDR1 and CDR2 are SGHRS and YFSETQ. The CDR3 runs to 15 residues. The CDR3 spells CASSLDRLIIVEQFF. Written as DNA, the CDR3 is TGCGCCAGCAGCTTGGACAGGCTAATAATCGTGGAGCAGTTCTTC.

The chain is built from TRBV14 and TRBJ2-1; 8 nucleotides match TRBD2. The CDR3 has 15 residues. V was pared by 1 base and J by 6 bases, with 5 bases of the junction left unmatched. Per the germline V gene, CDR1 is SGHDN and CDR2 is FVKESK. The CDR3 DNA sequence: TGTGCCAGCAGCCAAGCTCTCGGACTAGCCAATGAGCAGTTCTTC. Protein sequence: CASSQALGLANEQFF. Full variable domain (rest looked up from reference TRBV14 and TRBJ2-1): EAGVTQFPSHSVIEKGQTVTLRCDPISGHDNLYWYRRVMGKEIKFLLHFVKESKQDESGMPNNRFLAERTGGTYSTLKVQPAELEDSGVYFCASSQALGLANEQFFGPGTRLTVL.

This clonotype was observed a few times. The rearrangement uses TRBV9 and TRBJ2-7, with TRBD2 identical over 9 bases. The V and J ends lost 0 bases and 6 bases, in that order; junction bases with no gene match: 4. The CDR3 length is 14 residues. The germline V gene has CDR1 SGDLS and CDR2 YYNGEE. Here the CDR3 reads CASSVGELAGEQYF. DNA of the CDR3: TGTGCCAGCAGCGTAGGGGAACTAGCGGGCGAGCAGTACTTC. Using reference TRBV9 and TRBJ2-7 for the parts outside the CDR3, the full variable domain is DSGVTQTPKHLITATGQRVTLRCSPRSGDLSVYWYQQSLDQGLQFLIQYYNGEERAKGNILERFSAQQFPDLHSELNLSSLELGDSALYFCASSVGELAGEQYFGPGTRLTVT.

This sequence joins TRBV20-1 and TRBJ2-3; the D gene is possibly TRBD2 (5 bases). The length of the CDR3 is 13 residues. With 5 bases removed from V and 5 bases from J, the gap between germline ends came to 14 bases. The germline V gene encodes CDR1 DFQATT and CDR2 SNEGSKA (reference sequence). CDR3: CSAVVSGIDTQYF. In nucleotides, the CDR3 is TGCAGTGCTGTGGTCTCGGGGATAGATACGCAGTATTTT.

As for this clonotype: A much larger clone differs by one base, so this may be a read error. The rearrangement links TRBV28 to TRBJ2-3; maybe TRBD2 (6 bases). From germline, CDR1 is MDHEN and CDR2 SYDVKM. The CDR3 sequence is 15 residues long. Here the CDR3 DNA reads TGTGCCAGCAGTTTATTCGCGGGATCAGCAGATACGGAGTATTTT. This gives the protein CASSLFAGSADTEYF.